There are many counts of the clone carrying this TCR beta chain. The data belong to a study of Graves' ophthalmopathy and Graves' hyperthyroidism. From RNA, the CDR3 regions of TCR beta chains were amplified and sequenced. Scientists carried out first-round RT-PCR using HTBI primers and then a second-round multiplex PCR. Each CDR3 protein gets one entry after TCRdb re-called the multiplex PCR reads with MiXCR. The table lists around 1,000,000 distinct CDR3 sequences, roughly 35% of them singletons. Diagnoses were established from clinical symptoms, serum thyroxine, TRAb, thyroid ultrasound and orbital computed tomography. The sequenced sample consisted of peripheral blood or thyroid tissue (not recorded which). This TCR was sampled from an adult man with Graves' hyperthyroidism.

CDR3 DNA: TGCGCCAGCAGCCCCTCGTTCCAAGACTTGAATTCACCCCTCCACTTT. Encoded protein: CASSPSFQDLNSPLHF. The genes are TRBV4-3 and TRBJ1-6; D unresolved. The CDR3 has 16 amino acids. V lost 4 bases and J 7 bases, leaving 17 bases between the germline ends. CDR1 and CDR2 from the germline V gene are LGHNA and YSLEER.